The clone carrying this T cell receptor (beta chain) was observed once. Its specificity is not known. The repertoire was sequenced with immunoSEQ multiplex PCR; TCRdb's copy has only in-frame clones and lacks some. The repertoire holds about 41,000 clones, roughly two thirds seen once, with about 25% in the top ten. The entry originates in a study of vaccination effects on CD4 cells after COVID-19. Study outcomes and limitations: There was marked clonal contraction among infection- and vaccine-induced clones late after vaccination.

The CDR3 covers 15 residues. The ends were cut back, 1 base at V and 4 bases at J, with 13 bases in the middle. Germline values: CDR1 SGHTA, CDR2 FQGNSA. Sequencing followed a ViraFEST assay step that expanded antigen-specific CD4+ T cells with viral peptide pools. Subsequent to a culture period of under twelve days, CD4+ T cells were isolated. According to the study, vaccine recipients showed no prior SARS-CoV-2 infection and negative nucleocapsid antibodies. This rearrangement joins TRBV7-2 to TRBJ1-2, with D perhaps TRBD1 (6 bases). Sequenced material: CD4+ T cells from PBMCs cultured with HCoV-OC43 spike peptides, taken before COVID-19 vaccination. The subset is: HCoV-OC43 spike overlapping peptide pool stimulation. The sequence came from a human donor who received a COVID-19 vaccine. CDR3 region: CASSLDPQGTYGYTF. CDR3 nucleotide sequence: TGTGCCAGCAGCTTAGATCCTCAGGGGACCTATGGCTACACCTTC.